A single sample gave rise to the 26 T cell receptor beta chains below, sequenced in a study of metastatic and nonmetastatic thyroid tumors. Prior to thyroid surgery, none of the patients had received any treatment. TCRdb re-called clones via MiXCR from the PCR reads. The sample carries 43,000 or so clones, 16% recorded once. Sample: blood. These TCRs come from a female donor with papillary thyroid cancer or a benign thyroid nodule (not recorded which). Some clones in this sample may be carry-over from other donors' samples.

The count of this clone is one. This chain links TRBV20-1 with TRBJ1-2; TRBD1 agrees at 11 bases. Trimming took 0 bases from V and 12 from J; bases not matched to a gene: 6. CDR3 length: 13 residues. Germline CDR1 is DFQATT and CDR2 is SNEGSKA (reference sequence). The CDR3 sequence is CSAREDRGPGNTF. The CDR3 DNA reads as TGCAGTGCTAGAGAGGACAGGGGGCCTGGAAACACCTTC.

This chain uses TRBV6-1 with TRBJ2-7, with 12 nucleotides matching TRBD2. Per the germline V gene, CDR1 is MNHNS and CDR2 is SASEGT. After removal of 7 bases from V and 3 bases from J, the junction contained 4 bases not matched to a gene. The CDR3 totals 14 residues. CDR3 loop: CASTLTSGSYEQYF. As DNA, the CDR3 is TGTGCCAGCACTCTGACTAGCGGGAGCTACGAGCAGTACTTC.

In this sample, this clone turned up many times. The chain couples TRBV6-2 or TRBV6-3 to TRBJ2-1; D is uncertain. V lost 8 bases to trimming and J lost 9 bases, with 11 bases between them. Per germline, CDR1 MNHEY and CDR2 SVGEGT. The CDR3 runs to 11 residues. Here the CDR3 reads CASSLAAEQFF. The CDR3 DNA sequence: TGTGCCAGCTCCCTGGCAGCTGAGCAGTTCTTC.

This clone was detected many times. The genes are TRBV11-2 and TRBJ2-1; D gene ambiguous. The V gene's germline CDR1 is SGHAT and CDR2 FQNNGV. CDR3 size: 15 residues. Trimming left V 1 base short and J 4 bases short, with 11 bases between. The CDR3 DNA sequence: TGTGCCAGCAGCTTAGGAAATCCTTTGTACAATGAGCAGTTCTTC. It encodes CASSLGNPLYNEQFF.

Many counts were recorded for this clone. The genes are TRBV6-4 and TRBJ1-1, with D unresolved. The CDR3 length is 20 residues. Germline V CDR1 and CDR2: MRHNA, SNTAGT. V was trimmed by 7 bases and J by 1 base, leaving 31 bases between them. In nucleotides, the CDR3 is TGTGCCAGCACCGACGGGCTTCGGGTTTTCTTGGGTTCGCAGAACACTGAAGCTTTCTTT. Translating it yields CASTDGLRVFLGSQNTEAFF.

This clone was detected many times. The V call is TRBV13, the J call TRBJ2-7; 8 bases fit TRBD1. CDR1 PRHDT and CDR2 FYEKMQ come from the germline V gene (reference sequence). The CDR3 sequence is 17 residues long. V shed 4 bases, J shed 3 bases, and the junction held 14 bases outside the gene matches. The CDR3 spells CASSSETGQGHYYEQYF. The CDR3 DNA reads TGTGCCAGCAGCTCAGAGACAGGACAGGGACACTACTACGAGCAGTACTTC.

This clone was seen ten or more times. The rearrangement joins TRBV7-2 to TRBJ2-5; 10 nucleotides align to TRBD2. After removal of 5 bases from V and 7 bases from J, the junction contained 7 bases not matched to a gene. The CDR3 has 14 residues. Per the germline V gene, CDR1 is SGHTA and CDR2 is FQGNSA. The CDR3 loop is CASSPGTSVGTQYF. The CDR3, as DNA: TGTGCCAGCAGCCCTGGGACTAGCGTCGGGACCCAGTACTTC. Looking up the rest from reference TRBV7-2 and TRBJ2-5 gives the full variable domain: GAGVSQSPSNKVTEKGKDVELRCDPISGHTALYWYRQSLGQGLEFLIYFQGNSAPDKSGLPSDRFSAERTGGSVSTLTIQRTQQEDSAVYLCASSPGTSVGTQYFGPGTRLLVL.

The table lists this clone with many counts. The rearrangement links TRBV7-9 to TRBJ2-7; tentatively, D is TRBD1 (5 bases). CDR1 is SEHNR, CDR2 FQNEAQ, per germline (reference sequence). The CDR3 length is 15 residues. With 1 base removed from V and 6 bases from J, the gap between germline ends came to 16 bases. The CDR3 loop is CASSLEGARVGEQYF. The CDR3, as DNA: TGTGCCAGCAGCTTAGAAGGGGCCAGGGTAGGCGAGCAGTACTTC. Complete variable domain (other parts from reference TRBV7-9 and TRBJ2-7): DTGVSQNPRHKITKRGQNVTFRCDPISEHNRLYWYRQTLGQGPEFLTYFQNEAQLEKSRLLSDRFSAERPKGSFSTLEIQRTEQGDSAMYLCASSLEGARVGEQYFGPGTRLTVT.

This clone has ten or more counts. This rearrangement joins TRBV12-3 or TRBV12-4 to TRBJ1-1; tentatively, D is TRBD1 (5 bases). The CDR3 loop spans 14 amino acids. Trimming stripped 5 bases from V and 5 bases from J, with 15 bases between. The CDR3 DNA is TGTGCCAGCAGTCACCGGGACGGGAGGACTGAAGCTTTCTTT. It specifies CASSHRDGRTEAFF.

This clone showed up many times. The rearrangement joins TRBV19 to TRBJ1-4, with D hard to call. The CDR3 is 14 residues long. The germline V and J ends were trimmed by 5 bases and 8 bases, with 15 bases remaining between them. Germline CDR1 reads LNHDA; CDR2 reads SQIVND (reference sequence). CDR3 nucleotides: TGTGCCAGTAGTGCGCACGGACTTAACGAAAAACTGTTTTTT. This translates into CASSAHGLNEKLFF.

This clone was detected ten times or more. The CDR3 bases are TGCAGCGTTTTCGGGGGTGGCTACACCTTC. It encodes CSVFGGGYTF. This chain joins TRBV29-1 and TRBJ1-2; D is perhaps TRBD1 (5 bases). The germline V gene has CDR1 SQVTM and CDR2 ANQGSEA. The CDR3 runs 10 residues. V was pared by 5 bases and J by 7 bases, with 8 bases between.

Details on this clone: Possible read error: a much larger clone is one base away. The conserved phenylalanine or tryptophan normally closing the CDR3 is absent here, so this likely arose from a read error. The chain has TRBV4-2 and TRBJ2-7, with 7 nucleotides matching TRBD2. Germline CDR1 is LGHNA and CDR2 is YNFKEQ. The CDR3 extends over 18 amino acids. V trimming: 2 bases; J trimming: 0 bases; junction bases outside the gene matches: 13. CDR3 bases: TGTGCCAGCAGCCAACATGGTAGCGGACTAGGGGCCTCCTACGAGCAGTACTTG. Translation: CASSQHGSGLGASYEQYL.

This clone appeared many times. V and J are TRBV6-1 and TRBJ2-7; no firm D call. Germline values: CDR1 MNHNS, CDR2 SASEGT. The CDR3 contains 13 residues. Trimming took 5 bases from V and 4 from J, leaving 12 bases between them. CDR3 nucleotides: TGTGCCAGCAGTCCCCGTTACAATTACGAGCAGTACTTC. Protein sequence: CASSPRYNYEQYF.

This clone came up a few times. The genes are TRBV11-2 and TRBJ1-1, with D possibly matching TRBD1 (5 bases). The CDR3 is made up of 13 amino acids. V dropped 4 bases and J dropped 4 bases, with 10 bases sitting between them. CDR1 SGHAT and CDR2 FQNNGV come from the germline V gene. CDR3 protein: CASSSHGGTEAFF. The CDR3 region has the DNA TGTGCCAGCAGCTCCCATGGGGGCACTGAAGCTTTCTTT.

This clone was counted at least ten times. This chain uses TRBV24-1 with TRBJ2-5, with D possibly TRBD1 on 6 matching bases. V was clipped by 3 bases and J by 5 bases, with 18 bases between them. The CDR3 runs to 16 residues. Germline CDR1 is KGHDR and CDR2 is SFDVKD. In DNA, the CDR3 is TGTGCCACCAGTGATCGAGCATTGGGGGCCTGGGAGACCCAGTACTTC. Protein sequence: CATSDRALGAWETQYF.

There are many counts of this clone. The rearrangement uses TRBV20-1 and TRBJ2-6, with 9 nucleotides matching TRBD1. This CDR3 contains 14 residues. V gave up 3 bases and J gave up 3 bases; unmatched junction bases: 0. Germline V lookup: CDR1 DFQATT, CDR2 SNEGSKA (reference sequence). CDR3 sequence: CSARDRGGANVLTF. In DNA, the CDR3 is TGCAGTGCTAGGGACAGGGGTGGGGCCAACGTCCTGACTTTC.

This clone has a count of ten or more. CDR3 in amino acids: CASSLGSGPSYGYTF. The CDR3 DNA follows: TGTGCCAGCAGCTTAGGTTCAGGGCCAAGCTATGGCTACACCTTC. V is TRBV7-9 and J is TRBJ1-2, with D possibly TRBD1 on 5 matching bases. Germline V lookup: CDR1 SEHNR, CDR2 FQNEAQ (reference sequence). The CDR3 loop spans 15 amino acids. V was shortened by 1 base and J by 4 bases, with 13 bases between the two germline ends. The variable domain in full, completed from reference TRBV7-9 and TRBJ1-2, reads DTGVSQNPRHKITKRGQNVTFRCDPISEHNRLYWYRQTLGQGPEFLTYFQNEAQLEKSRLLSDRFSAERPKGSFSTLEIQRTEQGDSAMYLCASSLGSGPSYGYTFGSGTRLTVV.

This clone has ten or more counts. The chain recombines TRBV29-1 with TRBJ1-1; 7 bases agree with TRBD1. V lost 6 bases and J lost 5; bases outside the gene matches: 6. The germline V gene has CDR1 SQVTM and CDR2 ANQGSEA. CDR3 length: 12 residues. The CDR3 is CSVRTGWTEAFF. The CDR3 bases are TGCAGCGTGCGGACAGGTTGGACTGAAGCTTTCTTT.

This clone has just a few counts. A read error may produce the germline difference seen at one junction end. In DNA form, the CDR3 reads TGTGCTAGCAGTACGAACTATGGCCACACCTTC. Its protein is CASSTNYGHTF. V usage is TRBV28 and J usage is TRBJ1-2; no clear D. CDR1 is MDHEN, CDR2 SYDVKM, per germline. The CDR3 runs 11 residues.

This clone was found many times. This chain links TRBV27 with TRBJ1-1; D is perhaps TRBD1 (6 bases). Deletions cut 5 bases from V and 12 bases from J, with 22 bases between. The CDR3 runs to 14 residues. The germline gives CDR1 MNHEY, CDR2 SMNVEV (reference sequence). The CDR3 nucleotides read TGTGCCAGCAGTGGTTCTTTGGGGGCCCCAAGTCCTTTCTTT. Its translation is CASSGSLGAPSPFF.

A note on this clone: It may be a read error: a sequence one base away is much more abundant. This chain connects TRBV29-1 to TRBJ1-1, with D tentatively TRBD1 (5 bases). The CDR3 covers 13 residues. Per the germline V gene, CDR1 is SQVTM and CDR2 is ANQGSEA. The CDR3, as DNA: TGCAGCGTTGAGCGGGACCTTATGACTGAATCTTTCTTT. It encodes CSVERDLMTESFF.

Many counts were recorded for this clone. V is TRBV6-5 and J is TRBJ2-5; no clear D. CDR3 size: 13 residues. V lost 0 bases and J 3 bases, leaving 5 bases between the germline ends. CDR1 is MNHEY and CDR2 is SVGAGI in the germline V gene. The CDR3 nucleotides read TGTGCCAGCAGTTACTCGATCGAAGAGACCCAGTACTTC. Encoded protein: CASSYSIEETQYF.

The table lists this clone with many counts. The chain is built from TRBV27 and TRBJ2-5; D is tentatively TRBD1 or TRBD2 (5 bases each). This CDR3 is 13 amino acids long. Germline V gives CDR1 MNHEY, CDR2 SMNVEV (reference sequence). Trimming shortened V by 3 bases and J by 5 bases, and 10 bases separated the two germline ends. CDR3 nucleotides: TGTGCCAGCAGTTTGATGTGGGGGGAGACCCAGTACTTC. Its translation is CASSLMWGETQYF.

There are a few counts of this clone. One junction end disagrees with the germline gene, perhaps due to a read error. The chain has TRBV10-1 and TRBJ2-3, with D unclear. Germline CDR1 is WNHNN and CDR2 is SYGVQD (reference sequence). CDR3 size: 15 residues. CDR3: CPSSESSEAYDTQYF. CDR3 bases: TGCCCCAGCAGTGAGAGTTCCGAAGCGTACGATACGCAGTATTTT.

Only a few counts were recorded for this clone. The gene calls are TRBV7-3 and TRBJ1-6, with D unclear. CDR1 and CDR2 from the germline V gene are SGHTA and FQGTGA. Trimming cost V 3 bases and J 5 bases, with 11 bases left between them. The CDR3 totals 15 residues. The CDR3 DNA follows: TGTGCCAGCAGCTTGAGACGAGATCATAATTCACCCCTCCACTTT. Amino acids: CASSLRRDHNSPLHF.

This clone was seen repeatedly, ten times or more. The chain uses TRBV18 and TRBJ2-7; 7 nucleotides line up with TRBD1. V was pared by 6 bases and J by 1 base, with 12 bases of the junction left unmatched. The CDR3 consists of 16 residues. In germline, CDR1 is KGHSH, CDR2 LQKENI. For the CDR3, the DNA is TGTGCCAGCTCCCAAAGGGGGCAGGGATCATCCTACGAGCAGTACTTC. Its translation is CASSQRGQGSSYEQYF. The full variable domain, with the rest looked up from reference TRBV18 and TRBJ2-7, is NAGVMQNPRHLVRRRGQEARLRCSPMKGHSHVYWYRQLPEEGLKFMVYLQKENIIDESGMPKERFSAEFPKEGPSILRIQQVVRGDSAAYFCASSQRGQGSSYEQYFGPGTRLTVT.